This T cell receptor (beta chain) derives from a study of post-analysis software for immune sequencing data. As for the study in general: Patients with relapsing-remitting, secondary progressive and progressive-relapsing multiple sclerosis courses were all represented.

With respect to this clonotype: Its matching antigen is unknown.

Germline V gene sequence: CDR1 LGHNA, CDR2 YSLEER. Deletions cut 0 bases from V and 9 bases from J, with 9 bases between. The CDR3 length is 13 residues. cDNA libraries of TCR beta carried unique molecular identifiers. TCRdb ran MiXCR on the PCR reads and lists one entry per CDR3 protein. The sample holds roughly 730,000 distinct CDR3 sequences; about 27% are singletons and the top ten take more than 0.45%. The study, taken as a whole, reports: Samples sharing a preparation batch grouped tightly together when assessed by F measure. Included in a set of a handful of TRBV segments more frequent in patients than controls were TRBV5-6, TRBV5-1 and TRBV20-1. People with multiple sclerosis had a significantly lower normalized Chao1 diversity than controls did.

Sequencing input: blood. This TCR was sampled from a girl aged 10-17 years with multiple sclerosis. V usage is TRBV4-3 and J usage is TRBJ2-1, with D unclear. CDR3 nucleotide sequence: TGCGCCAGCAGCCAAGAATCTTTAGCTGAGCAGTTCTTC. Protein: CASSQESLAEQFF.